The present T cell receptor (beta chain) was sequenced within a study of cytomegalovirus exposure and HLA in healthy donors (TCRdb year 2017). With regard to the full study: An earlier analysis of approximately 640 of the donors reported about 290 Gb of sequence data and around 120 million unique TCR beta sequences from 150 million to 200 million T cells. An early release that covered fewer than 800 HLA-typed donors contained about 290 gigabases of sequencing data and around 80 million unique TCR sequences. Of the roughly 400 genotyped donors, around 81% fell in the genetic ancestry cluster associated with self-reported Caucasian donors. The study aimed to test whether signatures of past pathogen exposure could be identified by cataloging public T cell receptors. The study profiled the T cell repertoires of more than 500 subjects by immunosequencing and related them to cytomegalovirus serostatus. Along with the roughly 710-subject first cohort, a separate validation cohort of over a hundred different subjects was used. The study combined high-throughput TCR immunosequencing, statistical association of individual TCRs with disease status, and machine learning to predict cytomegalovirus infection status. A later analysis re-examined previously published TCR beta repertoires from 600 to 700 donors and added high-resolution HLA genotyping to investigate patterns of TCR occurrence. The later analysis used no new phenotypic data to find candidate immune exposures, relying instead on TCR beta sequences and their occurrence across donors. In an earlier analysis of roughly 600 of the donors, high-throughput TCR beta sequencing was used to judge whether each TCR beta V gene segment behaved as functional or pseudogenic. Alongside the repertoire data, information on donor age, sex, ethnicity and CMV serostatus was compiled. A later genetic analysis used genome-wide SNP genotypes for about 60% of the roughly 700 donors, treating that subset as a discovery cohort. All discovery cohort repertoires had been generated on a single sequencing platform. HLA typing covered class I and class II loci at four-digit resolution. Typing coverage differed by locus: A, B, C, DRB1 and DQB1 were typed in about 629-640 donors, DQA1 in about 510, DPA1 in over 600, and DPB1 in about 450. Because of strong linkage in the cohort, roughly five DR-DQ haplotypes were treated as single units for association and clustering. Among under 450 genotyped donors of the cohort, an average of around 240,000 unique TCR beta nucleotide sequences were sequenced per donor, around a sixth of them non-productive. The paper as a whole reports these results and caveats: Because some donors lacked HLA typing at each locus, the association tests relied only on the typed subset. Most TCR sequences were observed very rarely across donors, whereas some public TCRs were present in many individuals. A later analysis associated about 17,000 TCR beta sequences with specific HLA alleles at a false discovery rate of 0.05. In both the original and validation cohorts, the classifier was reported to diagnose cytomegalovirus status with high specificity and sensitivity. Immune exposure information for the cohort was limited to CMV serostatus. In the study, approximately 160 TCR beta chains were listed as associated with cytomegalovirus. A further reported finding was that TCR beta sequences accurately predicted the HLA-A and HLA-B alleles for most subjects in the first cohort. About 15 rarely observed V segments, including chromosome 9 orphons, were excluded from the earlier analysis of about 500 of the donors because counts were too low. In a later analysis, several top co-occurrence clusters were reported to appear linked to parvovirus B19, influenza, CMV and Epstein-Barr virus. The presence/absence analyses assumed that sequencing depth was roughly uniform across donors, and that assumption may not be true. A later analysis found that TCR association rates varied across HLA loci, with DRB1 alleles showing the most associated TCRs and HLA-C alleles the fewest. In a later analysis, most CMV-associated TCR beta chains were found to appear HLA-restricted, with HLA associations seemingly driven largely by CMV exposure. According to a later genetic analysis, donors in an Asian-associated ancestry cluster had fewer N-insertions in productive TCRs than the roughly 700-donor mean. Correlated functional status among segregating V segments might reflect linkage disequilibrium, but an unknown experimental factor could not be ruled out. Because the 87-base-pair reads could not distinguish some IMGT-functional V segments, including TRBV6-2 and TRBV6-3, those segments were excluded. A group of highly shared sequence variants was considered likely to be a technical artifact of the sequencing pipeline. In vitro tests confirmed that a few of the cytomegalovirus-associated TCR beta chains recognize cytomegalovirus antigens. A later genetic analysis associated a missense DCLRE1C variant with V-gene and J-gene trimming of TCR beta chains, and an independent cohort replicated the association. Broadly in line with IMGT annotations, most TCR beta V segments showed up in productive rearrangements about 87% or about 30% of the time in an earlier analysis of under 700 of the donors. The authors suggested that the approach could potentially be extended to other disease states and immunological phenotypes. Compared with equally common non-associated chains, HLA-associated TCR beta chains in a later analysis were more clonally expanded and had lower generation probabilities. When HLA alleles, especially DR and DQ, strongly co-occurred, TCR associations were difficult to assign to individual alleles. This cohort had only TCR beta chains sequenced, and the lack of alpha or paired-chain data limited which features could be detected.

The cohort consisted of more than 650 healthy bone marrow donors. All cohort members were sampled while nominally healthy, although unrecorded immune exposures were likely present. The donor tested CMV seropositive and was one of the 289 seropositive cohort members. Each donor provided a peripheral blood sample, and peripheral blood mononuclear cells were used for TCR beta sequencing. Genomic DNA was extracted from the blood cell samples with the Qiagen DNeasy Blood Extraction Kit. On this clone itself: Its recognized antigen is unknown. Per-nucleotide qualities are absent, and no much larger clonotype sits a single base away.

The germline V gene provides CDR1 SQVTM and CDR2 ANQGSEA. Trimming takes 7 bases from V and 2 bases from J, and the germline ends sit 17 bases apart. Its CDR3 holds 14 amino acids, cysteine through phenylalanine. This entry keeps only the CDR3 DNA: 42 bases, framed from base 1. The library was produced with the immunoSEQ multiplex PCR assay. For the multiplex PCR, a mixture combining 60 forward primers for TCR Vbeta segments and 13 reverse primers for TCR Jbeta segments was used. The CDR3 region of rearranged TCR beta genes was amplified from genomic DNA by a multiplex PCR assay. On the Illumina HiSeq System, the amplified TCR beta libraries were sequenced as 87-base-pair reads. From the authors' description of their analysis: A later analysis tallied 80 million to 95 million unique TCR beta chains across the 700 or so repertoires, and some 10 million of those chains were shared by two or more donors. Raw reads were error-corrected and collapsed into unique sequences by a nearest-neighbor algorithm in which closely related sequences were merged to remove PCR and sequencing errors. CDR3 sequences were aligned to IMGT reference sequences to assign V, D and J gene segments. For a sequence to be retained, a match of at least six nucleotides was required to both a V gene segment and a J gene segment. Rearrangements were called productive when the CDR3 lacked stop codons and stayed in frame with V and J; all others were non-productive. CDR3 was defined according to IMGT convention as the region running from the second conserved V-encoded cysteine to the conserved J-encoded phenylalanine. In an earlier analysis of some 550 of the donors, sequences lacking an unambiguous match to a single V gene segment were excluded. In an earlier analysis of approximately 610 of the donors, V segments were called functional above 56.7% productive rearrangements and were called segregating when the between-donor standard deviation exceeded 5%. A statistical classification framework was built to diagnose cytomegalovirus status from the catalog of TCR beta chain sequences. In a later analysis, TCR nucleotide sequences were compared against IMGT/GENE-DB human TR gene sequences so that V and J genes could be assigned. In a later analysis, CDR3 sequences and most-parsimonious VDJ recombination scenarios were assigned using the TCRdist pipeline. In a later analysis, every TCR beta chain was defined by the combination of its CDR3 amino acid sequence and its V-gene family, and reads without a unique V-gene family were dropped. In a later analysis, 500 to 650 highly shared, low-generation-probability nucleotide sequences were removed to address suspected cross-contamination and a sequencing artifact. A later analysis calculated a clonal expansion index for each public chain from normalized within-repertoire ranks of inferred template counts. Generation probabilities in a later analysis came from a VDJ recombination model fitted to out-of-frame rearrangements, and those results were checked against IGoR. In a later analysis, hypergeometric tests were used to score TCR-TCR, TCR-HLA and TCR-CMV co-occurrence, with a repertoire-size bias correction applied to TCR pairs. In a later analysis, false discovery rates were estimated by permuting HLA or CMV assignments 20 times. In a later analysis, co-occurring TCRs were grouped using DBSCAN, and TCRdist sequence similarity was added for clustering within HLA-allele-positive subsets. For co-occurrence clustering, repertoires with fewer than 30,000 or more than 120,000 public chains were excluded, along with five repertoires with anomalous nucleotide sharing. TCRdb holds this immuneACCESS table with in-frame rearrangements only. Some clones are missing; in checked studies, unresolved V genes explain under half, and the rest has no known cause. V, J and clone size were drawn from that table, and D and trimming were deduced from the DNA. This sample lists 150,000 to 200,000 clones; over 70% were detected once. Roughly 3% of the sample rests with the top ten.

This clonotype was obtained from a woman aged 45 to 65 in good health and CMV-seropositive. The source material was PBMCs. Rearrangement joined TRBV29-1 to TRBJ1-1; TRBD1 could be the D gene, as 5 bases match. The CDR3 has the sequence CSADWGDLNTEAFF. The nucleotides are TGCAGCGCCGACTGGGGGGACTTAAACACTGAAGCTTTCTTT. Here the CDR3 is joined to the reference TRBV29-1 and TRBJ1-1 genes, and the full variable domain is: SAVISQKPSRDICQRGTSLTIQCQVDSQVTMMFWYRQQPGQSLTLIATANQGSEATYESGFVIDKFPISRPNLTFSTLTVSNMSPEDSSIYLCSADWGDLNTEAFFGQGTRLTVV.